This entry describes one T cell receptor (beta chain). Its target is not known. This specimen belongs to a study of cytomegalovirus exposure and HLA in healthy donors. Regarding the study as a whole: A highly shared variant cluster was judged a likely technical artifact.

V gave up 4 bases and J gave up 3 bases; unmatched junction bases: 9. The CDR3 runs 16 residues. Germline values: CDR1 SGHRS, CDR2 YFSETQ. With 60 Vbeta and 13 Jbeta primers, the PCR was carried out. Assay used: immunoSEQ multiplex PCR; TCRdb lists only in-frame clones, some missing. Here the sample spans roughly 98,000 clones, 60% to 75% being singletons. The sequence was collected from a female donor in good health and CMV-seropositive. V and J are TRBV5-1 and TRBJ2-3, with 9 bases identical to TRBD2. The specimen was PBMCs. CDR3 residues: CASSTIAGEGTDTQYF. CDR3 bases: TGCGCCAGCAGCACTATAGCGGGAGAGGGTACAGATACGCAGTATTTT.